This paragraph reports one T cell receptor beta chain. The data belong to a study of T cell changes during pregnancy in multiple sclerosis. Trimming cost V 7 bases and J 7 bases, with 17 bases left between them. The germline V gene encodes CDR1 MDHEN and CDR2 SYDVKM. This CDR3 contains 14 residues. Profiling relied on immunoSEQ multiplex PCR, and the TCRdb table lists in-frame clones only, not all of them. The sample comprises tens of thousands of clones, about 93% of which are singletons, and around 0.43% rests with the top ten. The input for sequencing was CD4+ T cells from peripheral blood mononuclear cells, taken in the second trimester of pregnancy. This receptor was obtained from a female donor with multiple sclerosis, enrolled in a pregnancy study. The chain joins TRBV28 to TRBJ1-3; D possibly corresponds to TRBD1 (5 bases). CDR3 region: CASNARAVGNTIYF. The CDR3 DNA is TGTGCCAGCAACGCCAGGGCGGTAGGGAACACCATATATTTT.